One and the same sample provided the 4 T cell receptor beta chains below, sequenced in a study of circulating and synovial CD4+ cells in juvenile arthritis. Sequenced by immunoSEQ multiplex PCR; TCRdb stores in-frame clones only, minus some. The sample contains tens of thousands of clones, 95% to 96% of which appear only once. Sequencing was performed on CD4+ T cells from blood. The receptors stem from a human donor with juvenile idiopathic arthritis.

This rearrangement joins TRBV7-2 to TRBJ1-2, with 7 bases aligning to TRBD1. Germline V gene lookup returns CDR1 SGHTA and CDR2 FQGNSA. With V trimmed by 5 bases and J by 2 bases, 17 bases remained unmatched. This CDR3 comprises 18 residues. CDR3 sequence reads: CASSLPGQVAFVNYGYTF. CDR3 bases: TGTGCCAGCAGCCTGCCAGGACAGGTTGCTTTTGTCAACTATGGCTACACCTTC.

This chain uses TRBV7-9 with TRBJ2-5; D is perhaps TRBD2 (5 bases). Germline assignment: CDR1 SEHNR and CDR2 FQNEAQ (reference sequence). The V gene lost 9 bases and the J gene lost 5 bases, with 19 bases spanning the gap. CDR3 length: 14 residues. The CDR3 sequence: CARTRKRVIETQYF. CDR3 DNA sequence: TGTGCCAGAACGAGGAAGAGGGTAATCGAGACCCAGTACTTC.

The V call is TRBV10-1, the J call TRBJ2-1; 11 bases fit TRBD2. Trimming cost V 0 bases and J 7 bases; bases outside gene matches: 2. Germline CDR1 and CDR2: WNHNN and SYGVQD (reference sequence). The CDR3 has 15 residues. The CDR3 coding sequence is TGCGCCAGCAGTGAGTCGAGACTAGCGGGAAATGAGCAGTTCTTC. Protein product: CASSESRLAGNEQFF.

The genes are TRBV30 and TRBJ2-2; D is possibly TRBD2 (6 bases). V was pared by 5 bases and J by 4 bases, with 14 bases between. The CDR3 loop spans 14 amino acids. Germline values: CDR1 GTSNPN, CDR2 SVGIG (reference sequence). This chain's CDR3 is CAWGRDFPTGELFF. CDR3 bases: TGTGCCTGGGGTCGGGACTTCCCCACCGGGGAGCTGTTTTTT.